These T cell receptor beta chains were read from a single sample in a study of blood T cell repertoires in COVID-19. The assay was immunoSEQ multiplex PCR, and TCRdb's table has in-frame clones only and misses some. The table has about 89,000 clones, roughly 80% seen once; the top ten hold approximately 51%. Sample: peripheral blood. The receptors here all came from a human donor in a cohort sampled during active COVID-19. CDR3s include the opening cysteine and the closing phenylalanine or tryptophan. Each record gives: V gene, clone size, J gene, D gene, CDR3 DNA, CDR3 protein. D genes are given only for firm matches. A row's size may be missing; if present it is once, few, many or a size class.

V: TRBV19; size: -; J: TRBJ1-6; D: -; DNA: TGTGCCAGTAGCTCCACAAAGAATTCACCCCTCCACTTT; CDR3: CASSSTKNSPLHF
V: TRBV28; size: -; J: TRBJ2-2; D: TRBD2; DNA: TGTGCCAGCAGTTTAGGCGGGAGAGGTACCGGGGAGCTGTTTTTT; CDR3: CASSLGGRGTGELFF
V: TRBV5-1; size: -; J: TRBJ2-5; D: -; DNA: TGCGCCAGCAGCTTCAACAGGGCTCAAGAGACCCAGTACTTC; CDR3: CASSFNRAQETQYF
V: TRBV4-2; size: -; J: TRBJ1-1; D: -; DNA: TGTGCCAGCAGCCATGCCGGACAGAACACTGAAGCTTTCTTT; CDR3: CASSHAGQNTEAFF
V: TRBV4-3; size: -; J: TRBJ2-7; D: TRBD1; DNA: TGCGCCAGCAGCCAACTAAAGGGACAGTACTACGAGCAGTACTTC; CDR3: CASSQLKGQYYEQYF
V: TRBV7-3; size: -; J: TRBJ2-3; D: -; DNA: TGTGCCAGCAGCACCTTACCTAGTTCGGCAGATACGCAGTATTTT; CDR3: CASSTLPSSADTQYF
V: TRBV27; size: -; J: TRBJ2-1; D: TRBD2; DNA: TGTGCCAGCAGGGGGAGCGGGAGCTACAATGAGCAGTTCTTC; CDR3: CASRGSGSYNEQFF
V: TRBV27; size: -; J: TRBJ1-6; D: -; DNA: TGTGCCAGCAGTTGGTACAGGGACTACAATTCACCCCTCCACTTT; CDR3: CASSWYRDYNSPLHF
V: TRBV19; size: -; J: TRBJ1-2; D: -; DNA: TGTGCCAGTAGTCCCAGTTCAGGCAGCTACACCTTC; CDR3: CASSPSSGSYTF
V: TRBV6-6; size: few; J: TRBJ1-5; D: TRBD1; DNA: TGTGCCAGCAGCCCAACAGGGGCAGGTCAGCCCCAGCATTTT; CDR3: CASSPTGAGQPQHF
V: TRBV4-3; size: -; J: TRBJ2-2; D: TRBD2; DNA: TGCGCCAGCAGCGGACCCCTAGCGGCCGGGGAGCTGTTTTTT; CDR3: CASSGPLAAGELFF
V: TRBV19; size: -; J: TRBJ2-3; D: TRBD1; DNA: TGTGCCAGTAGTATAGAAGGGGGCCGAGATACGCAGTATTTT; CDR3: CASSIEGGRDTQYF
V: TRBV7-2; size: once; J: TRBJ2-1; D: -; DNA: TGTGCCAGCAGCTACGCACAGAGCTCCTACAATGAGCAGTTCTTC; CDR3: CASSYAQSSYNEQFF
V: TRBV7-9; size: -; J: TRBJ1-2; D: -; DNA: TGTGCCAGTACCGCGGGGTACGGATACTATGGCTACACCTTC; CDR3: CASTAGYGYYGYTF
V: TRBV24-1; size: -; J: TRBJ2-2; D: TRBD1; DNA: TGTGCCACCAGTGAACGGACAGGGGGCTCGGCCGGGGAGCTGTTTTTT; CDR3: CATSERTGGSAGELFF
V: TRBV19; size: -; J: TRBJ2-3; D: TRBD2; DNA: TGTGCCAGTGGAGGACTAGCGGGAGGGACAGATACGCAGTATTTT; CDR3: CASGGLAGGTDTQYF
V: TRBV2; size: few; J: TRBJ2-2; D: -; DNA: TGTGCCAGCAGTTTTCAGGGGGGAAACACCGGGGAGCTGTTTTTT; CDR3: CASSFQGGNTGELFF
V: TRBV15; size: -; J: TRBJ2-2; D: TRBD1; DNA: TGTGCCACCAGGGGGACAGGGCTGAACACCGGGGAGCTGTTTTTT; CDR3: CATRGTGLNTGELFF
V: TRBV29-1; size: few; J: TRBJ1-2; D: -; DNA: TGCAGCGTTGAAACGGGGAACTATGGCTACACCTTC; CDR3: CSVETGNYGYTF
V: TRBV21-1; size: -; J: TRBJ2-7; D: -; DNA: TGTGCCAGCAGCAAAGGAACGGGACTAGCGGGGGGGTACGAGCAGTACTTC; CDR3: CASSKGTGLAGGYEQYF
V: TRBV6-5; size: -; J: TRBJ2-7; D: TRBD1; DNA: TGTGCCAGTCGGGGACAGTTGACCTACGAGCAGTACTTC; CDR3: CASRGQLTYEQYF
V: TRBV6-2/TRBV6-3; size: -; J: TRBJ2-7; D: TRBD1; DNA: TGTGCCAGCAGCCCCCCGAGAAGGACAGGGGACTACGAGCAGTACTTC; CDR3: CASSPPRRTGDYEQYF
V: TRBV27; size: -; J: TRBJ2-5; D: -; DNA: TGTGCCAGCAGTTCGCTGGGGAGAGGGTACCAAGAGACCCAGTACTTC; CDR3: CASSSLGRGYQETQYF
V: TRBV5-1; size: -; J: TRBJ2-3; D: TRBD2; DNA: TGCGCCAGCAGGTCGGCGGGAGCCCACACAGATACGCAGTATTTT; CDR3: CASRSAGAHTDTQYF
V: TRBV7-3; size: -; J: TRBJ1-6; D: TRBD1; DNA: TGTGCCAGCAGCTTCCCCGGGACAGGGGGTTCACCCCTCCACTTT; CDR3: CASSFPGTGGSPLHF
V: TRBV5-1; size: -; J: TRBJ1-1; D: TRBD1; DNA: TGCGCCAGCAGCAGGACAGGGGGCCAGAGTACTGAAGCTTTCTTT; CDR3: CASSRTGGQSTEAFF
V: TRBV11-2; size: few; J: TRBJ2-2; D: TRBD2; DNA: TGTGCCAGCAGCTCACGGACTAGCGGGAGTCGGACCGGGGAGCTGTTTTTT; CDR3: CASSSRTSGSRTGELFF
V: TRBV4-3; size: few; J: TRBJ1-5; D: -; DNA: TGCGCCAGCAGCCAAGAAACGACACTTAGCAATCAGCCCCAGCATTTT; CDR3: CASSQETTLSNQPQHF
V: TRBV6-2/TRBV6-3; size: -; J: TRBJ1-6; D: -; DNA: TGTGCCAGCAGTTTGGACGGGACTTATTCACCCCTCCACTTT; CDR3: CASSLDGTYSPLHF
V: TRBV7-8; size: -; J: TRBJ1-2; D: -; DNA: TGTGCCAGCAGCGTACAGCTCGGGGGGTTTTATGGCTACACCTTC; CDR3: CASSVQLGGFYGYTF
V: TRBV14; size: -; J: TRBJ2-5; D: -; DNA: TGTGCCAGCAGCCACCACAGGGTGGAGACCCAGTACTTC; CDR3: CASSHHRVETQYF
V: TRBV12-3/TRBV12-4; size: once; J: TRBJ1-1; D: -; DNA: TGTGCCAGCAGTTTTCAGGGTCCTGAAGCTTTCTTT; CDR3: CASSFQGPEAFF
V: TRBV7-8; size: -; J: TRBJ1-2; D: TRBD1; DNA: TGTGCCAGCAGCTTAGGGGGGACAGGGGTCTCGGCAGTATTAGGCTACACCTTC; CDR3: CASSLGGTGVSAVLGYTF
V: TRBV14; size: -; J: TRBJ2-7; D: -; DNA: TGTGCCAGCAGCCAAGATTGGGCTACGGCCCTCTACGAGCAGTACTTC; CDR3: CASSQDWATALYEQYF
V: TRBV6-4; size: -; J: TRBJ2-1; D: TRBD1; DNA: TGTGCCAGCAGTACCGGACAGGGGGCCTACAATGAGCAGTTCTTC; CDR3: CASSTGQGAYNEQFF
V: TRBV11-2; size: -; J: TRBJ1-5; D: -; DNA: TGTGCCAGCAGCTCTGGACAGTTCAATCAGCCCCAGCATTTT; CDR3: CASSSGQFNQPQHF
V: TRBV19; size: -; J: TRBJ2-1; D: -; DNA: TGTGCCAGTAGTGGATTCAGGGGAGTCAGCTTTGAGCAGTTCTTC; CDR3: CASSGFRGVSFEQFF
V: TRBV3-1/TRBV3-2; size: -; J: TRBJ2-4; D: TRBD1; DNA: TGTGCCAGCAGCCGAGACTATGGGACAGGGCAGAGCTTC; CDR3: CASSRDYGTGQSF
V: TRBV6-5; size: -; J: TRBJ2-1; D: TRBD2; DNA: TGTGCCAGCAGTTACACCGGGGGGGAGCAGTTCTTC; CDR3: CASSYTGGEQFF
V: TRBV7-9; size: -; J: TRBJ2-5; D: -; DNA: TGTGCCAGCAGCTTAGCCGCGGGGTGGCGGGAGACCCAGTACTTC; CDR3: CASSLAAGWRETQYF
V: TRBV11-2; size: once; J: TRBJ1-5; D: -; DNA: TGTGCCAGCAGCTTAGGCTTAGCGGGATATCAGCCCCAGCATTTT; CDR3: CASSLGLAGYQPQHF
V: TRBV5-6; size: -; J: TRBJ1-2; D: -; DNA: TGTGCCAGCAGCTTGGACAGATACTCCTATGGCTACACCTTC; CDR3: CASSLDRYSYGYTF
V: TRBV18; size: -; J: TRBJ1-1; D: TRBD1; DNA: TGTGCCAGCTCACCACTCCGAGACAGGGTAAGCGGGTTAAAGTACACTGAAGCTTTCTTT; CDR3: CASSPLRDRVSGLKYTEAFF
V: TRBV2; size: -; J: TRBJ1-5; D: TRBD1; DNA: TGTGCCAGCAGTGGACGAGGGACAGGGCGAGCCTATAGCAATCAGCCCCAGCATTTT; CDR3: CASSGRGTGRAYSNQPQHF
V: TRBV9; size: few; J: TRBJ2-1; D: -; DNA: TGTGCCAGCAGCGTCCACCCGGAGGGGAGCTCCTACAATGAGCAGTTCTTC; CDR3: CASSVHPEGSSYNEQFF
V: TRBV30; size: -; J: TRBJ2-3; D: TRBD2; DNA: TGTGCCTGGACCCCTTGGTTAGCGGGGGACACAGATACGCAGTATTTT; CDR3: CAWTPWLAGDTDTQYF
V: TRBV6-5; size: -; J: TRBJ2-7; D: -; DNA: TGTGCCAGCAGTTACCATCTAACAGGGAAATCCTACGAGCAGTACTTC; CDR3: CASSYHLTGKSYEQYF
V: TRBV18; size: few; J: TRBJ1-4; D: -; DNA: TGTGCCAGCTCACCGCCTGCTTTGGAGGAAAAACTGTTTTTT; CDR3: CASSPPALEEKLFF
V: TRBV7-8; size: -; J: TRBJ2-2; D: TRBD2; DNA: TGTGCCAGCACACTCCTAGGGAGGGCGAACACCGGGGAGCTGTTTTTT; CDR3: CASTLLGRANTGELFF
V: TRBV7-2; size: few; J: TRBJ2-2; D: -; DNA: TGTGCCAGCAGCTCAGGGGTTTGGACCGGGGAGCTGTTTTTT; CDR3: CASSSGVWTGELFF
V: TRBV7-2; size: -; J: TRBJ2-7; D: -; DNA: TGTGCCAGCAGCTTAGTACGGGAGAGCCGCTACGAGCAGTACTTC; CDR3: CASSLVRESRYEQYF
V: TRBV27; size: -; J: TRBJ2-3; D: -; DNA: TGTGCCAGCAGTTTCGGGGGAGCCGGGGATACGCAGTATTTT; CDR3: CASSFGGAGDTQYF
V: TRBV5-6; size: -; J: TRBJ1-3; D: -; DNA: TGTGCCAGCAGCTTGGGGGGAGCCTCTGGAAACACCATATATTTT; CDR3: CASSLGGASGNTIYF
V: TRBV2; size: -; J: TRBJ2-4; D: -; DNA: TGTGCCAGCAGCCACGGACAGCTACTAGCCAAAAACATTCAGTACTTC; CDR3: CASSHGQLLAKNIQYF
V: TRBV28; size: -; J: TRBJ2-7; D: TRBD1; DNA: TGTGCCAGCAGTACCCCGGGACAGGGGTACGAGCAGTACTTC; CDR3: CASSTPGQGYEQYF
V: TRBV14; size: -; J: TRBJ1-1; D: TRBD1; DNA: TGTGCCAGCAGCCGTATCCCCGGGGACAGGGGGACGGCTTTCTTT; CDR3: CASSRIPGDRGTAFF
V: TRBV19; size: once; J: TRBJ2-1; D: TRBD2; DNA: TGTGCCAGTAAACTAGCGGGAGGGAGCCTCAATGAGCAGTTCTTC; CDR3: CASKLAGGSLNEQFF
V: TRBV10-3; size: once; J: TRBJ1-1; D: TRBD1; DNA: TGTGCCATCAGTGAGTCGACAGGGGAAGCTTTCTTT; CDR3: CAISESTGEAFF
V: TRBV6-2/TRBV6-3; size: -; J: TRBJ2-1; D: TRBD2; DNA: TGTGCCAGCAGTTATGTACTAGCGGGAGCACTGCACTATGAGCAGTTCTTC; CDR3: CASSYVLAGALHYEQFF
V: TRBV5-8; size: -; J: TRBJ2-7; D: TRBD1; DNA: TGTGCCAGCAGCTTTATGCAGGGGGCCGACGAGCAGTACTTC; CDR3: CASSFMQGADEQYF